This is a list of T cell receptor beta chains from one sample in a study of T-cell reconstitution after alpha-beta-depleted transplantation in children. TCRdb reprocessed the PCR reads via MiXCR and lists one record per CDR3 protein. Of more than 200,000 distinct CDR3 sequences listed, around 25% are singletons. The sequencing used PBMCs, mostly from graft donor cells, collected 360 days after TCRalphabeta/CD19-depleted stem cell transplant. The receptors originated from a female patient aged 2 to 10 who had a stem cell transplant for congenital amegakaryocytic thrombocytopenia, so the T cells may come from the graft donor. The CDR3 runs from the conserved cysteine through the conserved F or W. The D gene is left open where the match is weak. Size tells how often a clone was seen (once, few, many) or the class of an expanded clone, and some rows leave it out.

clone size: -
V gene: TRBV5-5
D gene: -
J gene: TRBJ2-1
CDR3 DNA: TGTGCCAGCAGCTTGGTTGTGGGGGGGCCGTTGGATGAGCAGTTCTTC
CDR3 protein: CASSLVVGGPLDEQFF

clone size: few
V gene: TRBV25-1
D gene: -
J gene: TRBJ1-6
CDR3 DNA: TGTGCCAGCAGTCCCGGGCTTTGGACACCCCTCCACTTT
CDR3 protein: CASSPGLWTPLHF

clone size: many
V gene: TRBV3-1
D gene: -
J gene: TRBJ2-5
CDR3 DNA: TGTGCCAGCAGCCAAGAAGGGCCGGCCACTTGGGGCAGGGACTACCAAGAGACCCAGTACTTC
CDR3 protein: CASSQEGPATWGRDYQETQYF

clone size: -
V gene: TRBV20-1
D gene: -
J gene: TRBJ1-1
CDR3 DNA: TGCAGTGCTAGAGATGACGGACCTGAAGCTTTCTTT
CDR3 protein: CSARDDGPEAFF

clone size: -
V gene: TRBV12-3/TRBV12-4
D gene: -
J gene: TRBJ1-1
CDR3 DNA: TGTGCCAGCGTCAGAAGCTTACTGAACACTGAAGCTTTCTTT
CDR3 protein: CASVRSLLNTEAFF

clone size: many
V gene: TRBV12-3/TRBV12-4
D gene: -
J gene: TRBJ2-7
CDR3 DNA: TGTGCCAGCAGTTTAGGGAACTCTTACGAGCAGTACTTC
CDR3 protein: CASSLGNSYEQYF

clone size: few
V gene: TRBV7-9
D gene: -
J gene: TRBJ2-7
CDR3 DNA: TGTGCCAGCAGCTTAGCTCCTAGCGTCTACGAGCAGTACTTC
CDR3 protein: CASSLAPSVYEQYF

clone size: few
V gene: TRBV6-2/TRBV6-3
D gene: -
J gene: TRBJ1-5
CDR3 DNA: -
CDR3 protein: CASRFRGRSNQPQHF

clone size: few
V gene: TRBV7-9
D gene: TRBD1
J gene: TRBJ2-1
CDR3 DNA: TGTGCCAGCAGCACGCCGACAGGGAGCTCCTACAATGAGCAGTTCTTC
CDR3 protein: CASSTPTGSSYNEQFF

clone size: once
V gene: TRBV6-2/TRBV6-3
D gene: TRBD1
J gene: TRBJ2-1
CDR3 DNA: TGTGCCAGCAGGTTGGTAGGGACAGGGGGCAATGAGCAGTTCTTC
CDR3 protein: CASRLVGTGGNEQFF

clone size: few
V gene: TRBV25-1
D gene: TRBD2
J gene: TRBJ2-3
CDR3 DNA: TGTGCCAGCAGTGAATATGGGGGGGAGGAGCAGTATTTT
CDR3 protein: CASSEYGGEEQYF

clone size: few
V gene: TRBV6-5
D gene: TRBD1
J gene: TRBJ2-2
CDR3 DNA: TGTGCCAGCAGCTTCGGACAGGGGGGGCTGTTTTTT
CDR3 protein: CASSFGQGGLFF

clone size: few
V gene: TRBV15
D gene: -
J gene: TRBJ1-4
CDR3 DNA: TGTGCCACCAGCAGAGGAGGAGGGACTAATGAAAAACTGTTTTTT
CDR3 protein: CATSRGGGTNEKLFF

clone size: -
V gene: TRBV4-1
D gene: -
J gene: TRBJ1-4
CDR3 DNA: TGCGCCAGCAGCCAAGCGGCAGAGCTGTTTTTT
CDR3 protein: CASSQAAELFF

clone size: few
V gene: TRBV12-3/TRBV12-4
D gene: TRBD2
J gene: TRBJ2-1
CDR3 DNA: TGTGCCAGCCAACTAGCGGGAGGGAATGAGCAGTTCTTC
CDR3 protein: CASQLAGGNEQFF

clone size: -
V gene: TRBV4-1
D gene: TRBD1
J gene: TRBJ1-3
CDR3 DNA: TGCGCCAGCAGCCAACCTCTCAGGGGGGGTGGAAACACCATATATTTT
CDR3 protein: CASSQPLRGGGNTIYF

clone size: -
V gene: TRBV4-1
D gene: TRBD1
J gene: TRBJ2-4
CDR3 DNA: TGCGCCAGCAGCCAAGATGACAGGGTGCGAAACATTCAGTACTTC
CDR3 protein: CASSQDDRVRNIQYF

clone size: few
V gene: TRBV20-1
D gene: -
J gene: TRBJ2-7
CDR3 DNA: TGCAGTGCTTACTCTCGTTGGCAGAACCCCTCCTACGAGCAGTACTTC
CDR3 protein: CSAYSRWQNPSYEQYF

clone size: few
V gene: TRBV7-6
D gene: -
J gene: TRBJ2-1
CDR3 DNA: TGTGCCAGCAGCTTAGTGGGGCCAAGCGGTGAGGGTGAGCAGTTCTTC
CDR3 protein: CASSLVGPSGEGEQFF

clone size: -
V gene: TRBV12-3/TRBV12-4
D gene: -
J gene: TRBJ1-6
CDR3 DNA: TGTGCCAGCAGTGAACAGGGACGATCACCCCTCCACTTT
CDR3 protein: CASSEQGRSPLHF

clone size: -
V gene: TRBV2
D gene: TRBD1
J gene: TRBJ1-1
CDR3 DNA: TGTGCCAGCACGGGCAGGGGGTGGAACACTGAAGCTTTCTTT
CDR3 protein: CASTGRGWNTEAFF

clone size: -
V gene: TRBV4-2
D gene: -
J gene: TRBJ1-4
CDR3 DNA: TGTGCCAGCAGCCTGGCCCTAGAAAAACTGTTTTTT
CDR3 protein: CASSLALEKLFF

clone size: few
V gene: TRBV9
D gene: -
J gene: TRBJ2-7
CDR3 DNA: TGTGCCAGCAGCGTAGATCCAGCTGCCGAGCAGTACTTC
CDR3 protein: CASSVDPAAEQYF

clone size: many
V gene: TRBV3-1
D gene: TRBD2
J gene: TRBJ2-3
CDR3 DNA: TGTGCCAGCACCTTCACTAGCGGGAGTAGAGATACGCAGTATTTT
CDR3 protein: CASTFTSGSRDTQYF

clone size: few
V gene: TRBV20-1
D gene: TRBD2
J gene: TRBJ2-4
CDR3 DNA: TGCAGTAGCGGGGGGGCTTCCAAAAACATTCAGTACTTC
CDR3 protein: CSSGGASKNIQYF

clone size: -
V gene: TRBV7-8
D gene: TRBD1
J gene: TRBJ2-1
CDR3 DNA: TGTGCCAGCAGCTTAGGGGGGCTCGGGACAGGGTACTACAATGAGCAGTTCTTC
CDR3 protein: CASSLGGLGTGYYNEQFF

clone size: few
V gene: TRBV4-1
D gene: TRBD2
J gene: TRBJ2-1
CDR3 DNA: TGCGCCAGCAGCCAAGAGAGCGGGACCTACTACAATGAGCAGTTCTTC
CDR3 protein: CASSQESGTYYNEQFF

clone size: few
V gene: TRBV5-1
D gene: TRBD1
J gene: TRBJ1-5
CDR3 DNA: TGCGCCAGCAGCTTGGAACCGGGACAGGGGAATCAGCCCCAGCATTTT
CDR3 protein: CASSLEPGQGNQPQHF

clone size: -
V gene: TRBV28
D gene: -
J gene: TRBJ1-5
CDR3 DNA: TGTGCCAGCAACCCGAAAACCCTACGGCCCCAGCATTTT
CDR3 protein: CASNPKTLRPQHF

clone size: -
V gene: TRBV30
D gene: TRBD1
J gene: TRBJ1-2
CDR3 DNA: TGTGCCTGGAGTCCAGATAGGGGGCCGGACTATGGCTACACCTTC
CDR3 protein: CAWSPDRGPDYGYTF

clone size: few
V gene: TRBV7-2
D gene: TRBD2
J gene: TRBJ2-3
CDR3 DNA: TGTGCCAGCAGCCCCGGACTAGCGATAGATACGCAGTATTTT
CDR3 protein: CASSPGLAIDTQYF

clone size: once
V gene: TRBV10-3
D gene: TRBD1
J gene: TRBJ2-6
CDR3 DNA: TGTGCCATCAGCGGCCCTCCGGGACAGGGGATCTCTGGGGCCAACGTCCTGACTTTC
CDR3 protein: CAISGPPGQGISGANVLTF

clone size: many
V gene: TRBV7-9
D gene: -
J gene: TRBJ1-1
CDR3 DNA: TGTGCCAGCAGCTTTGGCTGGGGGGACACTGAAGCTTTCTTT
CDR3 protein: CASSFGWGDTEAFF

clone size: -
V gene: TRBV20-1
D gene: TRBD1
J gene: TRBJ2-1
CDR3 DNA: TGCAGTGCTTCAAGGACAGGGCCCCTAAGTAATGAGCAGTTCTTC
CDR3 protein: CSASRTGPLSNEQFF

clone size: -
V gene: TRBV14
D gene: -
J gene: TRBJ2-7
CDR3 DNA: TGTGCCAGCAGCCAAGGTGCGACAGGCTACGAGCAGTACTTC
CDR3 protein: CASSQGATGYEQYF

clone size: few
V gene: TRBV24-1
D gene: -
J gene: TRBJ2-3
CDR3 DNA: TGTGCCACCAGTGACGACGCCGCCGGGGGCACAGATACGCAGTATTTT
CDR3 protein: CATSDDAAGGTDTQYF

clone size: many
V gene: TRBV29-1
D gene: TRBD1
J gene: TRBJ2-7
CDR3 DNA: TGCAGCGTTCCCCCAACCCGGACAGGACCAAACTACGAGCAGTACTTC
CDR3 protein: CSVPPTRTGPNYEQYF

clone size: -
V gene: TRBV6-2/TRBV6-3
D gene: TRBD2
J gene: TRBJ2-1
CDR3 DNA: TGTGCCAGCAGCCACGGACTAGCGGGGCTGGGCTATGAGCAGTTCTTC
CDR3 protein: CASSHGLAGLGYEQFF

clone size: -
V gene: TRBV30
D gene: -
J gene: TRBJ1-1
CDR3 DNA: TGTGCCTGGAGTTTGGGGGGGCGGGACACTGAAGCTTTCTTT
CDR3 protein: CAWSLGGRDTEAFF

clone size: -
V gene: TRBV20-1
D gene: -
J gene: TRBJ2-7
CDR3 DNA: TGCAGTGCTAGAGATTCCCTCTACGAGCAGTACTTC
CDR3 protein: CSARDSLYEQYF

clone size: few
V gene: TRBV20-1
D gene: -
J gene: TRBJ2-3
CDR3 DNA: TGCAGTGCTAGAGTCGCAGGGATGATTTTTGGCACAGATACGCAGTATTTT
CDR3 protein: CSARVAGMIFGTDTQYF

clone size: few
V gene: TRBV4-3
D gene: TRBD2
J gene: TRBJ2-1
CDR3 DNA: TGCGCCAGCAGCCAAGTGGGGCAGGGCGGGAGGCACCATGAGCAGTTCTTC
CDR3 protein: CASSQVGQGGRHHEQFF

clone size: -
V gene: TRBV24-1
D gene: -
J gene: TRBJ1-1
CDR3 DNA: TGTGCCACCAGTGAAGCCCGGGACCGTGGATTTTTAAATTTT
CDR3 protein: CATSEARDRGFLNF

clone size: -
V gene: TRBV2
D gene: TRBD1
J gene: TRBJ2-3
CDR3 DNA: TGTGCCAGCAGTGATCCGGACAGGGGTAGCACAGATACGCAGTATTTT
CDR3 protein: CASSDPDRGSTDTQYF

clone size: few
V gene: TRBV30
D gene: -
J gene: TRBJ2-5
CDR3 DNA: TGTGCCTGGAGCAGGGGGGTAGAGACCCAGTACTTC
CDR3 protein: CAWSRGVETQYF

clone size: -
V gene: TRBV5-1
D gene: -
J gene: TRBJ1-5
CDR3 DNA: TGCGCCAGCTGTATGTTTTATGGATCTGGGCAGCCCCAGCATTTT
CDR3 protein: CASCMFYGSGQPQHF

clone size: many
V gene: TRBV12-3/TRBV12-4
D gene: TRBD2
J gene: TRBJ2-1
CDR3 DNA: TGTGCCAGCAGTTTCTGGACTAGCGGGAATGAGCAGTTCTTC
CDR3 protein: CASSFWTSGNEQFF

clone size: many
V gene: TRBV5-6
D gene: -
J gene: TRBJ2-7
CDR3 DNA: TGTGCCAGCAGCCGAATGAATCACTGCGAGCAGTACTTC
CDR3 protein: CASSRMNHCEQYF

clone size: -
V gene: TRBV4-2
D gene: TRBD2
J gene: TRBJ2-1
CDR3 DNA: TGTGCCAGCAGCCGGCATTCTTCGGGACTACGTCTGGCTGAGCAGTTCTTC
CDR3 protein: CASSRHSSGLRLAEQFF

clone size: -
V gene: TRBV7-3
D gene: -
J gene: TRBJ2-3
CDR3 DNA: TGTGCCAGCAGCTTACAATTAGGGTCACACGATACGCAGTATTTT
CDR3 protein: CASSLQLGSHDTQYF

clone size: -
V gene: TRBV20-1
D gene: -
J gene: TRBJ2-5
CDR3 DNA: TGCAGTGCCGTCCGGGGGAAGATCTCGGAGACCCAGTACTTC
CDR3 protein: CSAVRGKISETQYF

clone size: -
V gene: TRBV5-1
D gene: -
J gene: TRBJ1-1
CDR3 DNA: TGCGCCAGCAGCATTAAACAGGGAGGCACTGAAGCTTTCTTT
CDR3 protein: CASSIKQGGTEAFF

clone size: -
V gene: TRBV7-9
D gene: TRBD1
J gene: TRBJ2-7
CDR3 DNA: TGTGCCAGCAGCGCGACCGCGGACAGGGGCTACGAGCAGTACTTC
CDR3 protein: CASSATADRGYEQYF

clone size: few
V gene: TRBV5-6
D gene: TRBD2
J gene: TRBJ2-1
CDR3 DNA: TGTGCCAGCAGCTTACCGTGGACTAGCCGGACGGACAATGAGCAGTTCTTC
CDR3 protein: CASSLPWTSRTDNEQFF

clone size: many
V gene: TRBV5-1
D gene: TRBD2
J gene: TRBJ2-7
CDR3 DNA: TGCGCCAGCAGCGGTCGGCTAGCGGACGATTACGAGCAGTACTTC
CDR3 protein: CASSGRLADDYEQYF